The clone carrying this TCR beta chain occurred a few times. These data are taken from a study of blood T cell repertoires in COVID-19. Across the whole study: The samples span acute and convalescent COVID-19 from the United States, Italy and Spain. PBMCs, B-cell-depleted T cells, or T cells were the source of the cDNA or gDNA that made up the material.

Per the original data handling: It was from reference gene primer amplification that nucleated cell counts were estimated. The assay was immunoSEQ multiplex PCR, and TCRdb's table has in-frame clones only and misses some. V and J calls and clone size follow that table, whereas D and trimming were derived from the DNA. The data show some 55,000 clones, 90% seen once. Trimming removed 3 bases from V and 7 bases from J, with 13 bases in between. Germline values: CDR1 LNHDA, CDR2 SQIVND (reference sequence). This CDR3 is 15 amino acids long. Sequencing input: peripheral blood. This receptor was taken from a woman in her 40s with active COVID-19. The genes are TRBV19 and TRBJ1-6; D remains unclear. The CDR3 coding sequence is TGTGCCAGTAGTATTGGTTTGGCGGCCAATTCACCCCTCCACTTT. Translated, it gives CASSIGLAANSPLHF.